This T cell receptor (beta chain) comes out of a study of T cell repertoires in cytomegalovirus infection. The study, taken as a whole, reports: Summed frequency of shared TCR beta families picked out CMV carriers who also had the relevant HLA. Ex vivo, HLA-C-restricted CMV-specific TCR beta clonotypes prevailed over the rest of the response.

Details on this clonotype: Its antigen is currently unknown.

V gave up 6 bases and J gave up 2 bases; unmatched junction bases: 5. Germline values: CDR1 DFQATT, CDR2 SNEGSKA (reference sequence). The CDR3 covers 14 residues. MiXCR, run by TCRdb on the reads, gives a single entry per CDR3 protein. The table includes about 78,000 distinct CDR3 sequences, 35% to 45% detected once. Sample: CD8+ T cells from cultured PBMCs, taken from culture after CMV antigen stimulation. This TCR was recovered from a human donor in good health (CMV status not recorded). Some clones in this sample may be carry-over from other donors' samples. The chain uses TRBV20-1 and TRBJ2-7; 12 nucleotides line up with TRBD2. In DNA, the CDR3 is TGCAGTGCCACTAGCGGGGGGACCACCTACGAGCAGTACTTC. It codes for CSATSGGTTYEQYF.